The clone carrying this T cell receptor beta chain has a handful of counts. The antigen is undetermined. These data belong to a study of beta chain features in type 1 diabetes. Sequencing targeted expressed TCRB transcripts, as all isolated RNA had been reverse transcribed. Sequencing used immunoSEQ multiplex PCR; TCRdb keeps in-frame clones, though not all of them. Here the sample spans about 140,000 clones, around a tenth being singletons. Study-level results: Lower insertion and higher deletion counts appeared at VDJ junctions in type 1 diabetes patients.

V was pared by 8 bases and J by 0 bases, with 11 bases between. The CDR3 is 14 amino acids. The germline CDR1 and CDR2 sequences are SGHDN and FVKESK. This receptor was obtained from a woman in her 40s in good health. Sequencing input: central memory CD4+ T cells from blood. The chain couples TRBV14 to TRBJ1-3; D remains unclear. The CDR3 here is CASSRVGSGNTIYF. Written as DNA, the CDR3 is TGTGCCAGCTCCCGGGTTGGCTCTGGAAACACCATATATTTT.